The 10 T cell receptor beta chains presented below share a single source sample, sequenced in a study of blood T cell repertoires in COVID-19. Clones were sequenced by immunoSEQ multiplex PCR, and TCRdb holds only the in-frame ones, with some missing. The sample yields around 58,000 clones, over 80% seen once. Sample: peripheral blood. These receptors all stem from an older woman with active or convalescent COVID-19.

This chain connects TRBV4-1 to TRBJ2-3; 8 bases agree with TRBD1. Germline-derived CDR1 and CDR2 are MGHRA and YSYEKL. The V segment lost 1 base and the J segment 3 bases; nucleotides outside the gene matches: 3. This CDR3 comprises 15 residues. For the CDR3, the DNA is TGCGCCAGCAGCCAAGGTGGACAGGGAACAGATACGCAGTATTTT. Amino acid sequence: CASSQGGQGTDTQYF.

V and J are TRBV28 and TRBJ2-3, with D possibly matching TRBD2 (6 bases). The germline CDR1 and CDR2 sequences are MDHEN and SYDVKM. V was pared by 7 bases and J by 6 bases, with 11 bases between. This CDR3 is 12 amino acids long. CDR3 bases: TGTGCCAGCACTTCGACTAGGGATACGCAGTATTTT. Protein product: CASTSTRDTQYF.

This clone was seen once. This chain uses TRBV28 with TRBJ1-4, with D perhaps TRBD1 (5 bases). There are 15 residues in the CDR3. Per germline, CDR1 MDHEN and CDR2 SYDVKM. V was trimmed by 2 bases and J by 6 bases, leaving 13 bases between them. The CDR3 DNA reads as TGTGCCAGCAGTTTAGGGGGGGAATTCGATGAAAAACTGTTTTTT. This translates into CASSLGGEFDEKLFF.

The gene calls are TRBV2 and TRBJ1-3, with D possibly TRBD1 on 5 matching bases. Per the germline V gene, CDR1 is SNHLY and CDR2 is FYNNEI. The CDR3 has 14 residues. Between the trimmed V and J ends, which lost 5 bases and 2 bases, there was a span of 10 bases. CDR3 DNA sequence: TGTGCCAGCAGTACCAGGGTGGCTGGAAACACCATATATTTT. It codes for CASSTRVAGNTIYF. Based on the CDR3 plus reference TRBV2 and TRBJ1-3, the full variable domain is EPEVTQTPSHQVTQMGQEVILRCVPISNHLYFYWYRQILGQKVEFLVSFYNNEISEKSEIFDDQFSVERPDGSNFTLKIRSTKLEDSAMYFCASSTRVAGNTIYFGEGSWLTVV.

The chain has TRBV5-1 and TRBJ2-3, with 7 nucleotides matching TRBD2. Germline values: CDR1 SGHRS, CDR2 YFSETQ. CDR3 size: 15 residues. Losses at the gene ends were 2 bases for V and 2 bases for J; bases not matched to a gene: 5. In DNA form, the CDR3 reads TGCGCCAGCAGCTTCCGAAGCGGGACCACAGATACGCAGTATTTT. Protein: CASSFRSGTTDTQYF.

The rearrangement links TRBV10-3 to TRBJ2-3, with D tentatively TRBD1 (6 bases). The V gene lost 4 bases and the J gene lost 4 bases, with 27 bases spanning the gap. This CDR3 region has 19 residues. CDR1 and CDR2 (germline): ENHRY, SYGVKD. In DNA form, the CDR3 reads TGTGCCATCAGTGGTCGTCGGGCAGTGGGGGCGAAAGATGCAGATACGCAGTATTTT. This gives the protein CAISGRRAVGAKDADTQYF.

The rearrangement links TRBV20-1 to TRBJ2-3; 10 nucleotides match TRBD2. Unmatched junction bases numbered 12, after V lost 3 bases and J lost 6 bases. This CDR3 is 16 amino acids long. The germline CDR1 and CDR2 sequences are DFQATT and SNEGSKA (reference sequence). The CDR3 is CSASGPSGGLLDTQYF. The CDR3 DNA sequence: TGCAGTGCTAGTGGGCCTAGCGGGGGCCTCTTGGATACGCAGTATTTT.

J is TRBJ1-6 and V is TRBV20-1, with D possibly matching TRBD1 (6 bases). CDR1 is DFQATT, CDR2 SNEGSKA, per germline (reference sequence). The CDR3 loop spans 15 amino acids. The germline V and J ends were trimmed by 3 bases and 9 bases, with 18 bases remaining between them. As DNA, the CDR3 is TGCAGTGCTAGTACAAATTCACAGGGAAGTTCACCCCTCCACTTT. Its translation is CSASTNSQGSSPLHF.

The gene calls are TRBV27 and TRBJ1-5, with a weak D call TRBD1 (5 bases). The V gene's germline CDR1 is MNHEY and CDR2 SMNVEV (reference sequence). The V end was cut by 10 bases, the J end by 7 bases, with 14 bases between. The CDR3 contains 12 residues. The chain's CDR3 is CAITDSRQPQHF. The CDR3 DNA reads TGTGCCATCACCGACAGTCGGCAGCCCCAGCATTTT.

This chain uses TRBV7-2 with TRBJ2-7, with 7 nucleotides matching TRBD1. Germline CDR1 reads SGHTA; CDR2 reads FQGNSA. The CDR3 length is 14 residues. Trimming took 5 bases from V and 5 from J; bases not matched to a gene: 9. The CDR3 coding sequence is TGTGCCAGCAGCCGGGGACAGAGCAGCAACGAGCAGTACTTC. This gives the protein CASSRGQSSNEQYF.